A single sample is the source of the 18 T cell receptor beta chains below, sequenced in a study of blood T cell repertoires in COVID-19. Produced via immunoSEQ multiplex PCR; TCRdb's table is partial and in-frame only. The sample has some 130,000 clones, 75% to 90% seen once. Source material: peripheral blood. These receptors came from a man aged 60 to 75 with COVID-19, enrolled during active disease.

This clone has only one observation. The chain couples TRBV24-1 to TRBJ2-3; TRBD1 aligns across 8 bases. This CDR3 is built from 16 residues. Trimming cost V 3 bases and J 4 bases; bases outside gene matches: 8. The V gene's germline CDR1 is KGHDR and CDR2 SFDVKD. CDR3 protein: CATSDAYDRGPDTQYF. The CDR3 coding sequence is TGTGCCACCAGTGATGCCTACGACAGGGGTCCAGATACGCAGTATTTT.

This clone came up a few times. The gene calls are TRBV28 and TRBJ1-2, with 9 bases fitting TRBD1. Germline trimming cut 2 bases from V and 7 bases from J; bases unmatched to any gene: 14. Germline V gives CDR1 MDHEN, CDR2 SYDVKM. CDR3 size: 17 residues. This CDR3 reads CASSLGGQGDAFGGYTF. The CDR3 nucleotides read TGTGCCAGCAGTTTAGGGGGACAGGGAGACGCCTTCGGTGGCTACACCTTC.

V is TRBV18 and J is TRBJ2-5; D uncertain. Trimming cost V 0 bases and J 4 bases, with 9 bases left between them. Germline V CDR1 and CDR2: KGHSH, LQKENI. CDR3 length equals 14 residues. CDR3 DNA: TGTGCCAGCTCACCACCTCCGAGTGGAGAGACCCAGTACTTC. Its translation is CASSPPPSGETQYF.

This clone was detected a few times. The CDR3 DNA sequence: TGTGCCAGCAGTATACGACAGGGGGCGCGGGGCTACACCTTC. Protein: CASSIRQGARGYTF. The chain carries TRBV6-5 and TRBJ1-2; 10 nucleotides line up with TRBD1. This CDR3 spans 14 amino acids. With 5 bases clipped from V and 8 bases from J, the junction kept 8 bases outside the gene matches. The germline V gene encodes CDR1 MNHEY and CDR2 SVGAGI.

There are a few counts of this clone. V and J are TRBV10-3 and TRBJ1-6, with D possibly being TRBD1 (5 bases). Deletions cut 5 bases from V and 7 bases from J, with 15 bases between. The CDR3 covers 15 residues. Germline V gene data show CDR1 as ENHRY and CDR2 as SYGVKD. DNA for the CDR3: TGTGCCATCAGTCCGGGGGATCCCGTAAATTCACCCCTCCACTTT. Protein sequence: CAISPGDPVNSPLHF.

This chain joins TRBV2 and TRBJ2-4; TRBD1 agrees at 11 bases. CDR1 and CDR2 (germline): SNHLY, FYNNEI. The CDR3 loop spans 14 amino acids. V trimming: 9 bases; J trimming: 8 bases; junction bases outside the gene matches: 9. The CDR3 sequence: CASSPGQGEYIQYF. DNA for the CDR3: TGTGCCAGTTCCCCGGGACAGGGGGAGTACATTCAGTACTTC.

V and J are TRBV7-8 and TRBJ1-3; D is ambiguous. CDR3 length: 15 residues. Germline assignment: CDR1 SGHVS and CDR2 FQNEAQ. The V end was cut by 2 bases, the J end by 0 bases, with 8 bases between. The CDR3 region is CASSLLRLSGNTIYF. The CDR3 bases are TGTGCCAGCAGCTTATTGCGCCTCTCTGGAAACACCATATATTTT.

This chain connects TRBV5-4 to TRBJ2-1; tentative D call: TRBD1 (5 bases). CDR1 is SGHNT, CDR2 YYREEE, per germline (reference sequence). Trimming stripped 0 bases from V and 7 bases from J, with 17 bases between. This CDR3 is built from 16 residues. For the CDR3, the DNA is TGTGCCAGCAGCTTGGGGGGCAACCCTGGGAATAATGAGCAGTTCTTC. Translation gives CASSLGGNPGNNEQFF. Full variable domain (outside the CDR3, taken from reference TRBV5-4 and TRBJ2-1): ETGVTQSPTHLIKTRGQQVTLRCSSQSGHNTVSWYQQALGQGPQFIFQYYREEENGRGNFPPRFSGLQFPNYSSELNVNALELDDSALYLCASSLGGNPGNNEQFFGPGTRLTVL.

This chain uses TRBV9 with TRBJ2-1; maybe TRBD2 (7 bases). The CDR3 is 16 residues long. V was clipped by 4 bases and J by 4 bases, with 18 bases between them. Germline-derived CDR1 and CDR2 are SGDLS and YYNGEE. The CDR3, as DNA: TGTGCCAGCAGCAACCGGGGGGCCGTCGCGTACAATGAGCAGTTCTTC. Amino acid sequence: CASSNRGAVAYNEQFF. Based on the CDR3 plus reference TRBV9 and TRBJ2-1, the full variable domain is DSGVTQTPKHLITATGQRVTLRCSPRSGDLSVYWYQQSLDQGLQFLIQYYNGEERAKGNILERFSAQQFPDLHSELNLSSLELGDSALYFCASSNRGAVAYNEQFFGPGTRLTVL.

J is TRBJ2-7 and V is TRBV5-8; 9 positions agree with TRBD2. The germline V gene encodes CDR1 SGHTS and CDR2 YDEGEE. This CDR3 has 18 amino acids. V gave up 1 base and J gave up 3 bases; unmatched junction bases: 14. CDR3 region: CASSLLFGAGGPVYEQYF. The DNA for the CDR3 is TGTGCCAGCAGCTTGCTTTTTGGGGCGGGGGGGCCTGTCTACGAGCAGTACTTC.

V usage is TRBV6-5 and J usage is TRBJ1-2; 7 positions match TRBD1. Trimming cost V 7 bases and J 4 bases; bases outside gene matches: 3. The CDR3 runs to 12 residues. Germline-derived CDR1 and CDR2 are MNHEY and SVGAGI. CDR3 amino acids: CASTAGGYGYTF. CDR3 sequence (DNA): TGTGCCAGCACCGCAGGGGGCTATGGCTACACCTTC.

The rearrangement joins TRBV5-5 to TRBJ1-2; D perhaps matches TRBD1 (5 bases). V was clipped by 0 bases and J by 7 bases, with 10 bases between them. CDR1 and CDR2 (germline): SGHKS, YYEKEE (reference sequence). The length of the CDR3 is 13 residues. This chain's CDR3 is CASSLDGGGGYTF. CDR3 nucleotide sequence: TGTGCCAGCAGCTTGGATGGGGGAGGTGGCTACACCTTC.

The V call is TRBV19, the J call TRBJ1-2; D unclear. Germline CDR1 is LNHDA and CDR2 is SQIVND (reference sequence). There are 17 residues in the CDR3. V was pared by 1 base and J by 4 bases, with 19 bases between. DNA of the CDR3: TGTGCCAGTAGTATAGCCGGGAAAGGGAATTTCGTCTATGGCTACACCTTC. Its protein product is CASSIAGKGNFVYGYTF. The variable domain in full, with the rest retrieved from reference TRBV19 and TRBJ1-2, is DGGITQSPKYLFRKEGQNVTLSCEQNLNHDAMYWYRQDPGQGLRLIYYSQIVNDFQKGDIAEGYSVSREKKESFPLTVTSAQKNPTAFYLCASSIAGKGNFVYGYTFGSGTRLTVV.

The rearrangement joins TRBV2 to TRBJ1-5; 11 nucleotides align to TRBD1. Germline V CDR1 and CDR2: SNHLY, FYNNEI. The CDR3 runs 15 residues. The V gene end was trimmed by 3 bases and the J gene end by 5 bases; junction bases not matched to a gene: 3. The CDR3 is CASSEDRGHYQPQHF. For the CDR3, the DNA is TGTGCCAGCAGTGAGGACAGGGGGCACTATCAGCCCCAGCATTTT.

The chain is built from TRBV2 and TRBJ1-1, with D uncertain. Germline-derived CDR1 and CDR2 are SNHLY and FYNNEI. The CDR3 spans 11 residues. The V end was cut by 7 bases, the J end by 11 bases, with 14 bases between. The CDR3 protein is CASTASGGAFF. The CDR3, as DNA: TGTGCCAGCACCGCCTCGGGTGGGGCTTTCTTT. Full variable domain (missing parts from reference TRBV2 and TRBJ1-1): EPEVTQTPSHQVTQMGQEVILRCVPISNHLYFYWYRQILGQKVEFLVSFYNNEISEKSEIFDDQFSVERPDGSNFTLKIRSTKLEDSAMYFCASTASGGAFFGQGTRLTVV.

The chain employs TRBV7-2 and TRBJ1-5; weak D call: TRBD1 (6 bases). The V end lost 5 bases, the J end lost 6 bases, and 17 bases lay between the germline ends. The CDR3 covers 15 residues. Germline CDR1 and CDR2: SGHTA and FQGNSA. CDR3 amino acids: CASSGSLRGVQPQHF. For the CDR3, the DNA is TGTGCCAGCAGCGGCTCCCTCAGGGGTGTTCAGCCCCAGCATTTT. Filled out from reference TRBV7-2 and TRBJ1-5, the complete variable domain reads GAGVSQSPSNKVTEKGKDVELRCDPISGHTALYWYRQSLGQGLEFLIYFQGNSAPDKSGLPSDRFSAERTGGSVSTLTIQRTQQEDSAVYLCASSGSLRGVQPQHFGDGTRLSIL.

The rearrangement links TRBV2 to TRBJ2-2; tentatively, D is TRBD1 (7 bases). Germline-derived CDR1 and CDR2 are SNHLY and FYNNEI. This CDR3 is built from 15 residues. V lost 6 bases to trimming and J lost 3 bases, with 14 bases between them. Written as DNA, the CDR3 is TGTGCCAGCAGCTACGTCAGGGGGGACACCGGGGAGCTGTTTTTT. This codes for CASSYVRGDTGELFF.

The rearrangement joins TRBV5-5 to TRBJ1-1; D remains ambiguous. CDR1 and CDR2 (germline): SGHKS, YYEKEE (reference sequence). The germline V and J ends were trimmed by 2 bases and 5 bases, with 13 bases remaining between them. The CDR3 contains 14 residues. The CDR3 reads CASSLIEVLTEAFF. The DNA for the CDR3 is TGTGCCAGCAGCTTAATAGAAGTTCTAACTGAAGCTTTCTTT.